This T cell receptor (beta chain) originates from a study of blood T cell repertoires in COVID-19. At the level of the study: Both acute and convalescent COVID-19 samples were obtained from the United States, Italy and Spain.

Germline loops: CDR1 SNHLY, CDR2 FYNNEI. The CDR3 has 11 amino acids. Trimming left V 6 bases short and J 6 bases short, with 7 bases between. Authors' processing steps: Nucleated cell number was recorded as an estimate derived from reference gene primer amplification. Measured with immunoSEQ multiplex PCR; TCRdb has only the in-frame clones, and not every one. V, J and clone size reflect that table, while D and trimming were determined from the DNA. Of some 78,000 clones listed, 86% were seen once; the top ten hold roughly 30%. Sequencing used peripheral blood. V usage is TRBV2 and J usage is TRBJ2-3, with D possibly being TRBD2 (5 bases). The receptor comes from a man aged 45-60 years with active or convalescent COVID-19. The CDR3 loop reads CASSRGDTQYF. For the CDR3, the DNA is TGTGCCAGCAGCCGGGGTGATACGCAGTATTTT.